Listed below are T cell receptor beta chains from one sample, sequenced in a study of early T cells in non-severe SARS-CoV-2 infection. One entry per CDR3 protein, called by TCRdb with MiXCR from the 5' RACE reads. The profile shows fewer than 75,000 distinct CDR3 sequences, roughly 21% of them singletons. Sequenced here: whole blood, sampled at baseline. Source of these receptors: an adult who was a healthcare worker with PCR-confirmed SARS-CoV-2 infection or an uninfected control (not recorded which). Each CDR3 is given without its conserved first and last residue. A D gene is named only where the DNA matches it firmly.

d_call v_call cdr3_aa
- TRBV18 ASSPRDQPQH
- TRBV20-1 SATTPPYGYT
- TRBV18 ASSPAGREDRGYT
- TRBV6-6 ASSYRTSGNSPLH
TRBD2 TRBV3-1 ASSPWGLAAPGELF
- TRBV10-1 ASSPVTGSGETQY
- TRBV6-6 ASSLTSLEAF
- TRBV6-5 ASSEGVRETQY
TRBD2 TRBV7-9 ASRVSGGKNEQF
TRBD1 TRBV27 ASSSPGQGAREAF
TRBD1 TRBV6-1 ASTRQGAGTEAF
TRBD1 TRBV30 AWSTGTGASPLH
- TRBV29-1 SLGPPNTEAF
- TRBV19 ASSRQGNQPQH
- TRBV4-1 ASSHPTTGNTEAF
- TRBV5-1 ASSLGQDYTEAF
TRBD2 TRBV6-2/TRBV6-3 ASRLAGAATDTQY
- TRBV6-6 ASSNTNQPQH
- TRBV7-3 ASSNALAGVDTQY
- TRBV27 ASSLGASNQPQH
- TRBV6-1 ASTPDGRVNTEAF
- TRBV12-3/TRBV12-4 ASSSLPSGELF
TRBD1 TRBV11-2 ASRQGDYGYT
- TRBV7-9 ASGRQSSTDTQY
- TRBV7-9 ASSLESTEAF
- TRBV15 ATSRVDVLDIQY
TRBD2 TRBV9 ASSVDSGNQETQY
TRBD2 TRBV11-2 ASSRLAGGETQY
- TRBV30 AWNSGGLTDTQY
TRBD2 TRBV7-6 ASSSLAGGTDTQY
TRBD1 TRBV12-3/TRBV12-4 ASSLEQGVNEQY
- TRBV29-1 SVEQDGYT
- TRBV5-1 ASSLAWDYEQY
- TRBV11-2 ASSPGPSQPQH
- TRBV29-1 SVGGNYGYT
- TRBV18 ASSFDGPNTEVF
- TRBV9 ASSPNWGGGGEQF
- TRBV30 AWSVPPVREKLF
- TRBV30 AWSSLVSTEAF
TRBD1 TRBV3-1 ASSQDLGTGGTEAF
TRBD1 TRBV20-1 SLPRDSLNTEAF
TRBD2 TRBV7-2 ASSFGGSGNEQF
TRBD1 TRBV19 ASSPRQGATETQY
- TRBV29-1 SVEDPLNEQF
TRBD1 TRBV2 ASSSDRVGANVLT